This is a list of T cell receptor beta chains from one sample in a study of Ad26.COV2.S vaccination and SARS-CoV-2 variants. Assay used: immunoSEQ multiplex PCR; TCRdb lists only in-frame clones, some missing. The sample yields 350,000 to 500,000 clones, 85% to 90% seen once. This material consisted of peripheral blood, taken in a trial of Ad26.COV2.S vaccine versus placebo. All receptors come from a person aged 18 to 59 who received the Ad26.COV2.S COVID-19 vaccine or a placebo. Both conserved end residues are part of each CDR3. Fields, in order: V gene, D gene, J gene, clone size, CDR3 DNA, CDR3 protein. The D gene is left open where the match is weak. The size field is filled for only some rows; it gives once, few, many or a size class.

v_call: TRBV6-5; d_call: NA; j_call: TRBJ1-3; clone_size: NA; cdr3_nt: TGTGCCAGCAGTTACGTTGCGGGGTATGCTGGAAACACCATATATTTT; cdr3_aa: CASSYVAGYAGNTIYF
v_call: TRBV14; d_call: NA; j_call: TRBJ2-2; clone_size: NA; cdr3_nt: TGTGCCAGCAGCGAGAGGGGAAAAACCGGGGAGCTGTTTTTT; cdr3_aa: CASSERGKTGELFF
v_call: TRBV5-4; d_call: NA; j_call: TRBJ2-3; clone_size: NA; cdr3_nt: TGTGCCAGCAGCTCTAGAGGGGGAACAGATACGCAGTATTTT; cdr3_aa: CASSSRGGTDTQYF
v_call: TRBV5-1; d_call: NA; j_call: TRBJ1-6; clone_size: NA; cdr3_nt: TGCGCCAGCAGCCCCGTTTCGTCGGGAGATTCACCCCTCCACTTT; cdr3_aa: CASSPVSSGDSPLHF
v_call: TRBV15; d_call: NA; j_call: TRBJ2-5; clone_size: NA; cdr3_nt: TGTGCCACCAGTTCCACCCCACGGCGCGTTACGTTGCAAGAGACCCAGTACTTC; cdr3_aa: CATSSTPRRVTLQETQYF
v_call: TRBV19; d_call: NA; j_call: TRBJ2-2; clone_size: NA; cdr3_nt: TGTGCCAGTAGTACCCACGGTGGCGGGGAGCTGTTTTTT; cdr3_aa: CASSTHGGGELFF
v_call: TRBV2; d_call: NA; j_call: TRBJ2-7; clone_size: NA; cdr3_nt: TGTGCCAGCAGTGAAGCCCCGGCGGGAAACTACGAGCAGTACTTC; cdr3_aa: CASSEAPAGNYEQYF
v_call: TRBV6-4; d_call: TRBD1; j_call: TRBJ2-5; clone_size: once; cdr3_nt: TGTGCCAGCAGTCAGGACAGGGACCAGACCCAGTACTTC; cdr3_aa: CASSQDRDQTQYF
v_call: TRBV6-1; d_call: NA; j_call: TRBJ2-1; clone_size: NA; cdr3_nt: TGTGCCAGCAGTGAACTGGGTGAGCAGTTCTTC; cdr3_aa: CASSELGEQFF
v_call: TRBV9; d_call: NA; j_call: TRBJ2-7; clone_size: NA; cdr3_nt: TGTGCCAGCAGCGGGGGCCCGCGGTACGAGCAGTACTTC; cdr3_aa: CASSGGPRYEQYF
v_call: TRBV9; d_call: NA; j_call: TRBJ2-3; clone_size: once; cdr3_nt: TGTGCCAGCAGCGTAGATGGGCGGTACACAGATACGCAGTATTTT; cdr3_aa: CASSVDGRYTDTQYF
v_call: TRBV28; d_call: TRBD1; j_call: TRBJ2-7; clone_size: NA; cdr3_nt: TGTGCCAGCAGCCAGGGACAGCCCTACGAGCAGTACTTC; cdr3_aa: CASSQGQPYEQYF
v_call: TRBV5-5; d_call: NA; j_call: TRBJ1-5; clone_size: NA; cdr3_nt: TGTGCCGACAGCACCGGGGTCGGCCGCAATCAGCCCCAGCATTTT; cdr3_aa: CADSTGVGRNQPQHF
v_call: TRBV7-6; d_call: NA; j_call: TRBJ2-1; clone_size: NA; cdr3_nt: TGTGCCAGCAGCTTACAGGGCTCCTACAATGAGCAGTTCTTC; cdr3_aa: CASSLQGSYNEQFF
v_call: TRBV28; d_call: TRBD2; j_call: TRBJ2-5; clone_size: NA; cdr3_nt: TGTGCCAGCACTCGAGGTGGACTAGCGGGGGATAGGGAGACCCAGTACTTC; cdr3_aa: CASTRGGLAGDRETQYF
v_call: TRBV4-2; d_call: NA; j_call: TRBJ2-7; clone_size: NA; cdr3_nt: TGTGCCAGCAGCCAAGATCGAGGGGGGGCCGGCTACGAGCAGTACTTC; cdr3_aa: CASSQDRGGAGYEQYF
v_call: TRBV5-4; d_call: TRBD2; j_call: TRBJ2-7; clone_size: NA; cdr3_nt: TGTGCCAGCAGCTTGACCCCGGGGGGAGTCTACGAGCAGTACTTC; cdr3_aa: CASSLTPGGVYEQYF
v_call: TRBV19; d_call: NA; j_call: TRBJ2-1; clone_size: NA; cdr3_nt: TGTGCCAGTATTCGAAATGGGGGTTCCTACAATGAGCAGTTCTTC; cdr3_aa: CASIRNGGSYNEQFF
v_call: TRBV9; d_call: NA; j_call: TRBJ1-3; clone_size: few; cdr3_nt: TGTGCCAGCAGCGGCAGGGCCACTGGAAACACCATATATTTT; cdr3_aa: CASSGRATGNTIYF
v_call: TRBV11-2; d_call: TRBD2; j_call: TRBJ2-1; clone_size: NA; cdr3_nt: TGTGCCAGCAGCTCTACCCTTGGACTAGCGGGGGCACAAGTTAATAGGCAGTTCTTC; cdr3_aa: CASSSTLGLAGAQVNRQFF
v_call: TRBV6-1; d_call: NA; j_call: TRBJ1-1; clone_size: NA; cdr3_nt: TGTGCCAGCAGTGAATCCGGGACACTCACGAAAGCTTTCTTT; cdr3_aa: CASSESGTLTKAFF
v_call: TRBV27; d_call: TRBD2; j_call: TRBJ2-1; clone_size: NA; cdr3_nt: TGTGCCAGCAGTTCTAGCGGGGAGTACAATGAGCAGTTCTTC; cdr3_aa: CASSSSGEYNEQFF
v_call: TRBV6-2/TRBV6-3; d_call: TRBD2; j_call: TRBJ2-7; clone_size: once; cdr3_nt: TGTGCCAGCAGTTCGGTTTGGGGGACTAGCGGGGGGCCCCCCTACGAGCAGTACTTC; cdr3_aa: CASSSVWGTSGGPPYEQYF
v_call: TRBV18; d_call: TRBD1; j_call: TRBJ1-1; clone_size: NA; cdr3_nt: TGTGCCAGCTCACGACAAACAGGGGACACTGAAGCTTTCTTT; cdr3_aa: CASSRQTGDTEAFF
v_call: TRBV7-8; d_call: TRBD1; j_call: TRBJ1-1; clone_size: NA; cdr3_nt: TGTGCCAGCAGCTCAAAGACAGGGGGAAGGAAAGAAGCTTTCTTT; cdr3_aa: CASSSKTGGRKEAFF
v_call: TRBV19; d_call: NA; j_call: TRBJ1-3; clone_size: NA; cdr3_nt: TGTGCCAGTAGTATGGGCACAGGAGGAAACACCGGAAACACCATATATTTT; cdr3_aa: CASSMGTGGNTGNTIYF
v_call: TRBV12-3/TRBV12-4; d_call: NA; j_call: TRBJ1-6; clone_size: NA; cdr3_nt: TGTGCCAGCAGTTTAGCTCGGGATTCACCCCTCCACTTT; cdr3_aa: CASSLARDSPLHF
v_call: TRBV20-1; d_call: NA; j_call: TRBJ2-3; clone_size: NA; cdr3_nt: TGCAGTGCTAGTACAAGCACAGATACGCAGTATTTT; cdr3_aa: CSASTSTDTQYF
v_call: TRBV7-3; d_call: TRBD1; j_call: TRBJ1-2; clone_size: NA; cdr3_nt: TGTGCCAGCAGCTTCTCACAGGGGGCGGGCTACACCTTC; cdr3_aa: CASSFSQGAGYTF
v_call: TRBV30; d_call: TRBD1; j_call: TRBJ1-2; clone_size: NA; cdr3_nt: TGTGCCTGGAGTACCTCAGGGGGGCCCTATGGCTACACCTTC; cdr3_aa: CAWSTSGGPYGYTF
v_call: TRBV6-2/TRBV6-3; d_call: NA; j_call: TRBJ1-2; clone_size: few; cdr3_nt: TGTGCCAGCAGTTACTCTTTCAGCGACGCGGTAGCTAACTATGGCTACACCTTC; cdr3_aa: CASSYSFSDAVANYGYTF
v_call: TRBV18; d_call: NA; j_call: TRBJ2-6; clone_size: few; cdr3_nt: TGTGCCAGCTCACCAGGGGGGTCTGGGGCCAACGTCCTGACTTTC; cdr3_aa: CASSPGGSGANVLTF
v_call: TRBV11-3; d_call: NA; j_call: TRBJ2-2; clone_size: NA; cdr3_nt: TGTGCCAGCAGCAAGAGGGCCCAGGGAGGCACCGGGGAGCTGTTTTTT; cdr3_aa: CASSKRAQGGTGELFF
v_call: TRBV4-3; d_call: NA; j_call: TRBJ1-1; clone_size: NA; cdr3_nt: TGCGCCAGCAGCCAAGATCTGGCAAGGTCCACTGAAGCTTTCTTT; cdr3_aa: CASSQDLARSTEAFF
v_call: TRBV6-6; d_call: NA; j_call: TRBJ2-1; clone_size: once; cdr3_nt: TGTGCCAGCAGTTACTCGGGCAGGGGGGAGGAAAAGTTCTTC; cdr3_aa: CASSYSGRGEEKFF
v_call: TRBV28; d_call: NA; j_call: TRBJ2-7; clone_size: NA; cdr3_nt: TGTGCCAGCAGTACGATCTACGAGCAGTACTTC; cdr3_aa: CASSTIYEQYF
v_call: TRBV7-9; d_call: NA; j_call: TRBJ2-1; clone_size: NA; cdr3_nt: TGTGCCAGCAGCTTCGCAGGGATGGGGTACAATGAGCAGTTCTTC; cdr3_aa: CASSFAGMGYNEQFF
v_call: TRBV29-1; d_call: NA; j_call: TRBJ1-1; clone_size: NA; cdr3_nt: TGCAGCGTCCTCAAAACTGGGGAAGCTTTCTTT; cdr3_aa: CSVLKTGEAFF
v_call: TRBV3-1/TRBV3-2; d_call: NA; j_call: TRBJ1-3; clone_size: once; cdr3_nt: TGTGCCAGCAGCCAAGGCAGGGTTGGAAACACCATATATTTT; cdr3_aa: CASSQGRVGNTIYF
v_call: TRBV10-3; d_call: TRBD1; j_call: TRBJ1-4; clone_size: NA; cdr3_nt: TGTGCCATCAGTGAGTCGACAGGGGAGAATGAAAAACTGTTTTTT; cdr3_aa: CAISESTGENEKLFF
v_call: TRBV7-3; d_call: TRBD1; j_call: TRBJ1-4; clone_size: NA; cdr3_nt: TGTGCCAGCAGCCCATCGGGGACAGGGGCTGAAAAACTGTTTTTT; cdr3_aa: CASSPSGTGAEKLFF
v_call: TRBV27; d_call: NA; j_call: TRBJ2-7; clone_size: few; cdr3_nt: TGTGCCAGCAGCCGCGGGGCTGCCTACGAGCAGTACTTC; cdr3_aa: CASSRGAAYEQYF
v_call: TRBV10-3; d_call: TRBD1; j_call: TRBJ1-1; clone_size: NA; cdr3_nt: TGTGCCATCAGTGAGTCCCAGGGGGTCAACACTGAAGCTTTCTTT; cdr3_aa: CAISESQGVNTEAFF
v_call: TRBV4-3; d_call: TRBD1; j_call: TRBJ2-7; clone_size: NA; cdr3_nt: TGCGCCAGCAGCCAAGATTTTAGGACAGGGGCCTACGAGCAGTACTTC; cdr3_aa: CASSQDFRTGAYEQYF
v_call: TRBV3-1/TRBV3-2; d_call: NA; j_call: TRBJ1-2; clone_size: NA; cdr3_nt: TGTGCCAGCTGGGGCTCCAGTGGGATTGGCTACACCTTC; cdr3_aa: CASWGSSGIGYTF
v_call: TRBV7-2; d_call: NA; j_call: TRBJ1-1; clone_size: NA; cdr3_nt: TGTGCCAGCAGCTTAGTAGCCGACAGAAAAGCTTTCTTT; cdr3_aa: CASSLVADRKAFF
v_call: TRBV27; d_call: NA; j_call: TRBJ2-5; clone_size: once; cdr3_nt: TGTGCCAGCAGTAATCGCGGGAAGTCGGAGCCGACCCAGTACTTC; cdr3_aa: CASSNRGKSEPTQYF
v_call: TRBV19; d_call: NA; j_call: TRBJ2-3; clone_size: NA; cdr3_nt: TGTGCCAGTAGTATTCGAGGGGAAGATACGCAGTATTTT; cdr3_aa: CASSIRGEDTQYF
v_call: TRBV27; d_call: NA; j_call: TRBJ1-1; clone_size: NA; cdr3_nt: TGTGCCAGCAGTTTATCCTCGTGGACTGAAGCTTTCTTT; cdr3_aa: CASSLSSWTEAFF
v_call: TRBV5-4; d_call: TRBD1; j_call: TRBJ1-1; clone_size: NA; cdr3_nt: TGTGCCAGCAGCTCAGGGGGCTGGGTGAGGACTGAAGCTTTCTTT; cdr3_aa: CASSSGGWVRTEAFF
v_call: TRBV2; d_call: NA; j_call: TRBJ2-5; clone_size: NA; cdr3_nt: TGTGCCAGCAATTCCAGGGTGCAAGAGACCCAGTACTTC; cdr3_aa: CASNSRVQETQYF
v_call: TRBV5-4; d_call: NA; j_call: TRBJ2-3; clone_size: NA; cdr3_nt: TGTGCCAGCAGCTGGACGTTAGGGGGGGCCCCTGGTAGTACAGATACGCAGTATTTT; cdr3_aa: CASSWTLGGAPGSTDTQYF
v_call: TRBV7-9; d_call: TRBD1; j_call: TRBJ2-7; clone_size: NA; cdr3_nt: TGTGCCAGCAGCTTAGAACAGGGGATTAACTACGAGCAGTACTTC; cdr3_aa: CASSLEQGINYEQYF
v_call: TRBV19; d_call: NA; j_call: TRBJ1-1; clone_size: NA; cdr3_nt: TGTGCCAGTAGTATAAACGCTTTTCGGGGCAATCAAGCTTTCTTT; cdr3_aa: CASSINAFRGNQAFF
v_call: TRBV5-3; d_call: NA; j_call: TRBJ2-2; clone_size: NA; cdr3_nt: TGTGCCAGAAGCTTAGGGACGCTGAACACCGGGGAGCTGTTTTTT; cdr3_aa: CARSLGTLNTGELFF
v_call: TRBV27; d_call: NA; j_call: TRBJ2-2; clone_size: NA; cdr3_nt: TGTGCCAGCAGTTGGCGAGGAAGCACCGGGGAGCTGTTTTTT; cdr3_aa: CASSWRGSTGELFF
v_call: TRBV13; d_call: NA; j_call: TRBJ2-7; clone_size: once; cdr3_nt: TGTGCCAGCAGCTTAGGCCTTACAGCCGACGAGCAGTACTTC; cdr3_aa: CASSLGLTADEQYF